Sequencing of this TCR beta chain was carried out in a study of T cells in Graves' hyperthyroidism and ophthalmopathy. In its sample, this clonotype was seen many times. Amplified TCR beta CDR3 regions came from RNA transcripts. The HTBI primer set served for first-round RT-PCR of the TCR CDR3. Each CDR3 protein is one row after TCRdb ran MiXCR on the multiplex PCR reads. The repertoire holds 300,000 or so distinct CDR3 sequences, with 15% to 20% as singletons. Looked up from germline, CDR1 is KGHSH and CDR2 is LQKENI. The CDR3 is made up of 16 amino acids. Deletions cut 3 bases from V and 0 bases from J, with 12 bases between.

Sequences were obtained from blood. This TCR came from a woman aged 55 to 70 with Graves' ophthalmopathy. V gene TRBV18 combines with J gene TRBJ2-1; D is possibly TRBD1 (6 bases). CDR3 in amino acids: CASSPLGQTSYNEQFF. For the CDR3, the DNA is TGTGCCAGCTCACCCCTAGGACAGACCTCCTACAATGAGCAGTTCTTC.